These 9 T cell receptor beta chains were all obtained from the same sample, sequenced in a study of blood T cell repertoires in COVID-19. The assay was immunoSEQ multiplex PCR, and TCRdb's table has in-frame clones only and misses some. Of roughly 380,000 clones in the sample, about four fifths are singletons; the top ten hold 0.85% to 1.3%. The specimen was peripheral blood. The receptors originated from a human donor with acute or convalescent COVID-19. The donor label of this sample is uncertain.

This clone was seen a handful of times. This chain joins TRBV2 and TRBJ1-5, with a possible D match to TRBD1 (6 bases). V lost 3 bases, J lost 3 bases, and 12 bases lay in between. The germline gives CDR1 SNHLY, CDR2 FYNNEI. The CDR3 sequence is 15 residues long. The CDR3 DNA sequence: TGTGCCAGCAGTGACGGGGGGCACAACAATCAGCCCCAGCATTTT. Its protein product is CASSDGGHNNQPQHF.

The CDR3 DNA reads as TGTGCCTGGAGTAAACAGGGGAGGTCCTACGAGCAGTACTTC. Translating it yields CAWSKQGRSYEQYF. V usage is TRBV30 and J usage is TRBJ2-7; D perhaps matches TRBD1 (7 bases). Germline V gives CDR1 GTSNPN, CDR2 SVGIG (reference sequence). V lost 2 bases to trimming and J lost 1 base, with 12 bases between them. The CDR3 has 14 amino acids.

The chain combines TRBV4-2 with TRBJ1-2; D gene unclear. CDR1 is LGHNA, CDR2 YNFKEQ, per germline. V was cut by 2 bases and J by 5 bases, with 6 bases left in between. The CDR3 is 12 residues long. CDR3 sequence: CASSQPRYGYTF. DNA for the CDR3: TGTGCCAGCAGCCAACCCAGATATGGCTACACCTTC.

This clone was picked up one time. The V call is TRBV30, the J call TRBJ1-6, with D hard to call. The CDR3 length is 16 residues. The germline V gene encodes CDR1 GTSNPN and CDR2 SVGIG (reference sequence). V dropped 3 bases and J dropped 0 bases, with 12 bases sitting between them. The CDR3 DNA reads TGTGCCTGGAGCCCCCTCTCGAGCTCCTATAATTCACCCCTCCACTTT. It specifies CAWSPLSSSYNSPLHF.

The gene calls are TRBV5-1 and TRBJ2-2; the D is unclear. This CDR3 spans 15 amino acids. Trimming took 0 bases from V and 2 from J, leaving 8 bases between them. CDR1 and CDR2 from the germline V gene are SGHRS and YFSETQ. CDR3 residues: CASSLDSLNTGELFF. The CDR3 DNA is TGCGCCAGCAGCTTGGACAGCCTTAACACCGGGGAGCTGTTTTTT. The full variable domain, in which reference TRBV5-1 and TRBJ2-2 provide the parts outside the CDR3, is KAGVTQTPRYLIKTRGQQVTLSCSPISGHRSVSWYQQTPGQGLQFLFEYFSETQRNKGNFPGRFSGRQFSNSRSEMNVSTLELGDSALYLCASSLDSLNTGELFFGEGSRLTVL.

The rearrangement links TRBV23-1 to TRBJ1-5; D is uncertain. TRBV23-1 is filed as an ORF, its function uncertain. There are 17 residues in the CDR3. Trimming took 10 bases from V and 0 from J, leaving 22 bases between them. The CDR3 region has the DNA TGCGCCATCCTTCGCCTCCGCGGAAAGAATAGCAATCAGCCCCAGCATTTT. Amino acid sequence: CAILRLRGKNSNQPQHF.

The chain employs TRBV20-1 and TRBJ1-2, with D perhaps matching TRBD1 (6 bases). Trimming left V 4 bases short and J 6 bases short, with 9 bases between. The CDR3 length is 11 residues. Germline values: CDR1 DFQATT, CDR2 SNEGSKA (reference sequence). The CDR3 DNA is TGCAGTGCTATTAACAGGGATGGCTACACCTTC. Translating gives CSAINRDGYTF.

V usage is TRBV15 and J usage is TRBJ1-3; the D gene is possibly TRBD1 (5 bases). CDR1 is LNHNV, CDR2 YYDKDF, per germline (reference sequence). The CDR3 consists of 16 residues. The germline V and J ends were trimmed by 2 bases and 2 bases, with 13 bases remaining between them. Here the CDR3 reads CATSRSPREAGNTIYF. As DNA, the CDR3 is TGTGCCACCAGCAGATCCCCCAGGGAGGCTGGAAACACCATATATTTT. Drawing the rest from reference TRBV15 and TRBJ1-3, the complete variable domain is DAMVIQNPRYQVTQFGKPVTLSCSQTLNHNVMYWYQQKSSQAPKLLFHYYDKDFNNEADTPDNFQSRRPNTSFCFLDIRSPGLGDTAMYLCATSRSPREAGNTIYFGEGSWLTVV.

This chain links TRBV30 with TRBJ2-7, with TRBD2 identical over 10 bases. This CDR3 region has 15 residues. Looked up from germline, CDR1 is GTSNPN and CDR2 is SVGIG (reference sequence). V trimming: 1 base; J trimming: 2 bases; junction bases outside the gene matches: 5. Written as DNA, the CDR3 is TGTGCCTGGAGTGCGGGGGGACTAGCGACCTACGAGCAGTACTTC. It yields the protein CAWSAGGLATYEQYF.